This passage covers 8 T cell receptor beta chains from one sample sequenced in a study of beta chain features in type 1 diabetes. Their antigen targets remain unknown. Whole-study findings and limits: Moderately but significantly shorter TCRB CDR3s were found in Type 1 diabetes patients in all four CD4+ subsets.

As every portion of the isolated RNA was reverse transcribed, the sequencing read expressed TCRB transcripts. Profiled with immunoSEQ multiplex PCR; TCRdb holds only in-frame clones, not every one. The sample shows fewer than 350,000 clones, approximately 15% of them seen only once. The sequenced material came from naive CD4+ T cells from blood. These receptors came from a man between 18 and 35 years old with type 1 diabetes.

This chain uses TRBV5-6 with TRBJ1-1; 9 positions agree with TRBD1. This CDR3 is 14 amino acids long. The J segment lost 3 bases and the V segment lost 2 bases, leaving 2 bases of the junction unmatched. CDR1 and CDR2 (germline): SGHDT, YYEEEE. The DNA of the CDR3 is TGTGCCAGCAGCTTAGACAGGGGGTACACTGAAGCTTTCTTT. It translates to CASSLDRGYTEAFF.

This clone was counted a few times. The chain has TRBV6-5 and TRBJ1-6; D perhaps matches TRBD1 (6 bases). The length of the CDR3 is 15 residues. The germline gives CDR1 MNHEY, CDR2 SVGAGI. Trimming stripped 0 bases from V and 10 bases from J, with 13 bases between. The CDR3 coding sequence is TGTGCCAGCAGTTACTCAGGACAGTCGAGGTCACCCCTCCACTTT. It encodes CASSYSGQSRSPLHF.

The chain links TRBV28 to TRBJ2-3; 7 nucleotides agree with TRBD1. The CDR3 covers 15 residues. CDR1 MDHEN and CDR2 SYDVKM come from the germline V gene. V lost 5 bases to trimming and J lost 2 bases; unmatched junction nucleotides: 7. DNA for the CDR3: TGTGCCAGCAGTCGTCGACAGGGCTCCACAGATACGCAGTATTTT. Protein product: CASSRRQGSTDTQYF.

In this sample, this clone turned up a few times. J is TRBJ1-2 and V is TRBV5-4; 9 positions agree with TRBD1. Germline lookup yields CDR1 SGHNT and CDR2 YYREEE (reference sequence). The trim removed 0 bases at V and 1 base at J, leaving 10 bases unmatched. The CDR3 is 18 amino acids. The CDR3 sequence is CASSLVGTGTSNNYGYTF. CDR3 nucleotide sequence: TGTGCCAGCAGCTTGGTCGGGACAGGGACTTCAAATAACTATGGCTACACCTTC.

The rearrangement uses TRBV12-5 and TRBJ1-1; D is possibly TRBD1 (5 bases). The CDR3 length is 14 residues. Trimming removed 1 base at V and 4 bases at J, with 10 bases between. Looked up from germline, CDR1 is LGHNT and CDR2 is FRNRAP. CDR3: CASGLGDGATEAFF. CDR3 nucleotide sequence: TGTGCTAGTGGTTTGGGGGATGGGGCCACTGAAGCTTTCTTT. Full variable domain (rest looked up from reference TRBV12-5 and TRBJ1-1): DARVTQTPRHKVTEMGQEVTMRCQPILGHNTVFWYRQTMMQGLELLAYFRNRAPLDDSGMPKDRFSAEMPDATLATLKIQPSEPRDSAVYFCASGLGDGATEAFFGQGTRLTVV.

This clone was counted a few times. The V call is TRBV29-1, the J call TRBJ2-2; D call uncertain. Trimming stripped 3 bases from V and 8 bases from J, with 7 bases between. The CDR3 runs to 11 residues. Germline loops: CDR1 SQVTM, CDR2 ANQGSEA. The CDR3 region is CSVELQGELFF. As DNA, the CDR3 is TGCAGCGTTGAGCTCCAGGGGGAGCTGTTTTTT.

The DNA of the CDR3 is TGTGCCAGCAGCTTAGCGCCTACAAGGACTCAGACTGAAGCTTTCTTT. Translating gives CASSLAPTRTQTEAFF. The V and J genes are TRBV7-2 and TRBJ1-1; D unresolved. Germline CDR1 is SGHTA and CDR2 is FQGNSA. The V end was cut by 0 bases, the J end by 5 bases, with 16 bases between. The CDR3 totals 16 residues.

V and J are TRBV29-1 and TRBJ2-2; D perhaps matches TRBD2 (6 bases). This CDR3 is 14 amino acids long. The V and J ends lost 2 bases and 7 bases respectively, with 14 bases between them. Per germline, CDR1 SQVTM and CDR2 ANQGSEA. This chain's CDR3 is CSVETWGGNGELFF. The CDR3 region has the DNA TGCAGCGTTGAAACTTGGGGAGGTAACGGGGAGCTGTTTTTT.